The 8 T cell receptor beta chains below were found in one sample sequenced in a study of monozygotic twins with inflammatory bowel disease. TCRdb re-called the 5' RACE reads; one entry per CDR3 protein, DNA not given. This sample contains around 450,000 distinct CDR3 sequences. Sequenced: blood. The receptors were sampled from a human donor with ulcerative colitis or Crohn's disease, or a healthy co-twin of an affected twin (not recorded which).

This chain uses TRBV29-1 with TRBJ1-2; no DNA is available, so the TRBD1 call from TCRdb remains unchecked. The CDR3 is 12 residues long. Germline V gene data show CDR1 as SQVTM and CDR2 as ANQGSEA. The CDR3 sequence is CSVESGRDGYTF. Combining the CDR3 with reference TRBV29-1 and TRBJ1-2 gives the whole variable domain SAVISQKPSRDICQRGTSLTIQCQVDSQVTMMFWYRQQPGQSLTLIATANQGSEATYESGFVIDKFPISRPNLTFSTLTVSNMSPEDSSIYLCSVESGRDGYTFGSGTRLTVV.

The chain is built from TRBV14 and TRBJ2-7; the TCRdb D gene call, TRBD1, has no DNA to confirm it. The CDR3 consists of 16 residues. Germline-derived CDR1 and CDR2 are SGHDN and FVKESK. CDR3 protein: CASSQEGSWGTYEQYF.

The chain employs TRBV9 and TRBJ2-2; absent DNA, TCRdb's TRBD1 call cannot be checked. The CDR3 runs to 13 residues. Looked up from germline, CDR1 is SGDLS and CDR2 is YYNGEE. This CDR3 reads CASSGGGLDELFF.

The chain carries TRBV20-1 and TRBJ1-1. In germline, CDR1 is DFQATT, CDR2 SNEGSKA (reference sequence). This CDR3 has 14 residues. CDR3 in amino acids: CSASNIGSNTEAFF.

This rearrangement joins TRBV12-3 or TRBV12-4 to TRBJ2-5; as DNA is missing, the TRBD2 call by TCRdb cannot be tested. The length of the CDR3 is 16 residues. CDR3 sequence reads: CASSPWEAGGRETQYF.

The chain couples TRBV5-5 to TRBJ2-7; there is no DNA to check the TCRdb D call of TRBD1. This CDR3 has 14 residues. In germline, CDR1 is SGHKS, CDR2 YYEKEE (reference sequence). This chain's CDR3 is CASTRQEISYEQYF.

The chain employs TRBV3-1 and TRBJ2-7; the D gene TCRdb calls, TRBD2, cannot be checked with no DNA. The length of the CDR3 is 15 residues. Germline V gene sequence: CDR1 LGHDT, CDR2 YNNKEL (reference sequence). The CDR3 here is CASSLGIGTSYEQYF.

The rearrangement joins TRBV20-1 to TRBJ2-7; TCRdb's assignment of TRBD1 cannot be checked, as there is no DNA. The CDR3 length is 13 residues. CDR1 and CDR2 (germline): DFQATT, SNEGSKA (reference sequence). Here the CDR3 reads CSARDLRGDEQYF.